The 26 T cell receptor beta chains given below trace back to one sample, sequenced in a study of T cell responses to AZD1222 COVID-19 vaccine. Generated by immunoSEQ multiplex PCR, the TCRdb table keeps only in-frame clones and is missing some. The sample consists of around 100,000 clones, nearly 90% of them appearing once. The input for sequencing was peripheral blood, taken on day 0 of AZD1222 vaccination. The receptors derive from an adult in good health.

V and J are TRBV3-1 (or the pseudogene TRBV3-2) and TRBJ1-1, with 7 positions matching TRBD1. CDR1 LGHDT and CDR2 YNNKEL come from the germline V gene (reference sequence). This CDR3 is 15 amino acids long. The V segment lost 2 bases and the J segment 11 bases; nucleotides outside the gene matches: 14. CDR3 DNA: TGTGCCAGCAGCCAATATGGGGGACAGCCCAGCGGGGCTTTCTTT. It is translated as CASSQYGGQPSGAFF.

The chain carries TRBV7-9 and TRBJ2-3, with 12 bases fitting TRBD2. Germline CDR1 reads SEHNR; CDR2 reads FQNEAQ (reference sequence). The CDR3 runs to 19 residues. V lost 5 bases to trimming and J lost 5 bases; unmatched junction nucleotides: 17. The CDR3 protein is CASSNPPLGLAGWVDTQYF. CDR3 nucleotide sequence: TGTGCCAGCAGCAACCCCCCTCTGGGACTAGCGGGTTGGGTAGATACGCAGTATTTT.

This sequence joins TRBV6-2 or TRBV6-3 and TRBJ1-5, with 10 bases fitting TRBD1. The CDR3 is 16 residues long. The V gene end was trimmed by 0 bases and the J gene end by 3 bases; junction bases not matched to a gene: 2. The germline V gene has CDR1 MNHEY and CDR2 SVGEGT. The CDR3 coding sequence is TGTGCCAGCAGTTACTCGGGGACAGGGGTCAATCAGCCCCAGCATTTT. Translating gives CASSYSGTGVNQPQHF.

This rearrangement joins TRBV7-3 to TRBJ2-1; D gene uncertain. CDR3 size: 12 residues. V lost 3 bases and J 7 bases, leaving 7 bases between the germline ends. From germline, CDR1 is SGHTA and CDR2 FQGTGA. The CDR3 DNA is TGTGCCAGCAGCTTCTCGAAGAATGAGCAGTTCTTC. It is translated as CASSFSKNEQFF.

The V call is TRBV30, the J call TRBJ2-1; D is unresolved. V was pared by 4 bases and J by 6 bases, with 13 bases between. CDR1 and CDR2 (germline): GTSNPN, SVGIG (reference sequence). CDR3 size: 13 residues. The CDR3 here is CAWKSERSNEQFF. The CDR3 nucleotides read TGTGCCTGGAAATCCGAGAGATCCAATGAGCAGTTCTTC.

V is TRBV30 and J is TRBJ2-3; 10 positions agree with TRBD2. The V and J ends lost 2 bases and 2 bases, in that order; junction bases with no gene match: 4. The CDR3 consists of 15 residues. Germline V gives CDR1 GTSNPN, CDR2 SVGIG (reference sequence). DNA of the CDR3: TGTGCCTGGAGTCGACTAGCGGGTTTCACAGATACGCAGTATTTT. Protein sequence: CAWSRLAGFTDTQYF.

The rearrangement joins TRBV4-3 to TRBJ2-7; either TRBD1 or TRBD2 may fit D (5 bases each). Between the trimmed V and J ends, which lost 1 base and 6 bases, there was a span of 16 bases. This CDR3 is built from 15 residues. Per germline, CDR1 LGHNA and CDR2 YSLEER. CDR3 residues: CASSQGGRSSGEQYF. In DNA form, the CDR3 reads TGCGCCAGCAGCCAAGGGGGACGTAGCAGTGGCGAGCAGTACTTC.

V usage is TRBV9 and J usage is TRBJ2-3; D is uncertain. Trimming pared 3 bases from V and 1 base from J, leaving 3 bases between. CDR1 and CDR2 from the germline V gene are SGDLS and YYNGEE. This CDR3 has 12 amino acids. CDR3 sequence: CASSAGTDTQYF. CDR3 in DNA: TGTGCCAGCAGCGCTGGCACAGATACGCAGTATTTT. Combining the CDR3 with reference TRBV9 and TRBJ2-3 gives the whole variable domain DSGVTQTPKHLITATGQRVTLRCSPRSGDLSVYWYQQSLDQGLQFLIQYYNGEERAKGNILERFSAQQFPDLHSELNLSSLELGDSALYFCASSAGTDTQYFGPGTRLTVL.

The chain employs TRBV12-3 or TRBV12-4 and TRBJ1-1; unclear D gene. V lost 7 bases and J 0 bases, leaving 9 bases between the germline ends. CDR3 length equals 13 residues. The CDR3 DNA follows: TGTGCCAGCAACTTTGGGATGAACACTGAAGCTTTCTTT. Protein sequence: CASNFGMNTEAFF.

The gene calls are TRBV14 and TRBJ1-6; 8 bases line up with TRBD1. Germline loops: CDR1 SGHDN, CDR2 FVKESK. J gave up 9 bases and V 3 bases, and 10 bases lay outside the gene matches. The CDR3 sequence is 16 residues long. The CDR3 loop reads CASSQATGGRSSPLHF. CDR3 in DNA: TGTGCCAGCAGCCAGGCTACAGGGGGTCGGAGTTCACCCCTCCACTTT.

The chain uses TRBV16 and TRBJ2-3; D is ambiguous. V gave up 5 bases and J gave up 0 bases, with 24 bases separating them. The CDR3 covers 19 residues. Germline CDR1 reads KGHSY; CDR2 reads FQNENV. The CDR3 bases are TGTGCCAGCAGCGATGGGATCGATCCTACTAAATCTAGCACAGATACGCAGTATTTT. It is translated as CASSDGIDPTKSSTDTQYF. Supplemented by reference TRBV16 and TRBJ2-3, the full variable domain reads GEEVAQTPKHLVRGEGQKAKLYCAPIKGHSYVFWYQQVLKNEFKFLISFQNENVFDETGMPKERFSAKCLPNSPCSLEIQATKLEDSAVYFCASSDGIDPTKSSTDTQYFGPGTRLTVL.

J is TRBJ2-7 and V is TRBV6-2 or TRBV6-3; 8 bases match TRBD2. J gave up 3 bases and V 5 bases, and 12 bases lay outside the gene matches. This CDR3 region has 16 residues. Germline values: CDR1 MNHEY, CDR2 SVGEGT. DNA for the CDR3: TGTGCCAGCAGTCCGGGCGGGAGGTACTTCCTCTACGAGCAGTACGTC. It specifies CASSPGGRYFLYEQYV.

The chain combines TRBV25-1 with TRBJ1-2; the D gene is possibly TRBD1 (5 bases). The germline V gene has CDR1 MGHDK and CDR2 SYGVNS. The CDR3 is 15 amino acids. Trimming removed 1 base from V and 3 bases from J, with 12 bases in between. The CDR3 bases are TGTGCCAGCAGTGAATCGGGCCGAGGGGACTATGGCTACACCTTC. This translates into CASSESGRGDYGYTF.

The rearrangement joins TRBV7-9 to TRBJ1-4; D might be TRBD1 (6 bases). Germline CDR1 reads SEHNR; CDR2 reads FQNEAQ (reference sequence). This CDR3 has 12 amino acids. The V end was cut by 1 base, the J end by 13 bases, with 10 bases between. CDR3 sequence (DNA): TGTGCCAGCAGCTTAGGGGGACACCTACTGTTTTTT. Translated, it gives CASSLGGHLLFF.

The chain uses TRBV15 and TRBJ1-3; D uncertain. Germline V gene data show CDR1 as LNHNV and CDR2 as YYDKDF (reference sequence). The CDR3 spans 15 residues. Deletions cut 0 bases from V and 0 bases from J, with 6 bases between. The CDR3 DNA is TGTGCCACCAGCAGAGACAAAGGCTCTGGAAACACCATATATTTT. Encoded protein: CATSRDKGSGNTIYF.

This rearrangement joins TRBV7-2 to TRBJ1-2, with D perhaps TRBD1 (5 bases). Germline V gene data show CDR1 as SGHTA and CDR2 as FQGNSA. CDR3 length: 14 residues. V was cut by 6 bases and J by 2 bases, with 13 bases left in between. The CDR3 nucleotides are TGTGCCAGCAGGGACCGGGGCCGGAACTATGGCTACACCTTC. Translating it yields CASRDRGRNYGYTF.

J is TRBJ2-7 and V is TRBV7-8; TRBD2 matches 7 bases. After removal of 1 base from V and 6 bases from J, the junction contained 3 bases not matched to a gene. The CDR3 runs to 13 residues. Germline loops: CDR1 SGHVS, CDR2 FQNEAQ. CDR3 bases: TGTGCCAGCAGCTTAGGGCCGGGGGGCGAGCAGTACGTC. Its translation: CASSLGPGGEQYV.

This chain uses TRBV2 with TRBJ1-1; tentatively, D is TRBD1 (6 bases). This CDR3 is 11 amino acids long. Trimming took 6 bases from V and 5 from J, leaving 7 bases between them. Germline CDR1 and CDR2: SNHLY and FYNNEI. The CDR3 reads CASRGGTEAFF. Here the CDR3 DNA reads TGTGCCAGCAGAGGGGGTACTGAAGCTTTCTTT. Based on the CDR3 plus reference TRBV2 and TRBJ1-1, the full variable domain is EPEVTQTPSHQVTQMGQEVILRCVPISNHLYFYWYRQILGQKVEFLVSFYNNEISEKSEIFDDQFSVERPDGSNFTLKIRSTKLEDSAMYFCASRGGTEAFFGQGTRLTVV.

The rearrangement links TRBV29-1 to TRBJ1-2; D remains ambiguous. Germline assignment: CDR1 SQVTM and CDR2 ANQGSEA. V lost 1 base and J 5 bases, leaving 11 bases between the germline ends. The CDR3 extends over 13 amino acids. CDR3: CSVEGVAAYGYTF. CDR3 DNA sequence: TGCAGCGTTGAAGGGGTGGCAGCATATGGCTACACCTTC.

This clone was observed once. The CDR3 bases are TGCGCCAGCAGCCAAGATAGCCTTGACTACACCTTC. Protein product: CASSQDSLDYTF. The chain uses TRBV4-3 and TRBJ1-2; D is ambiguous. Germline V CDR1 and CDR2: LGHNA, YSLEER. The CDR3 consists of 12 residues. The germline V and J ends were trimmed by 0 bases and 10 bases, with 9 bases remaining between them.

This chain uses TRBV9 with TRBJ1-3; unclear D gene. This CDR3 contains 12 residues. The germline CDR1 and CDR2 sequences are SGDLS and YYNGEE. V lost 3 bases and J lost 4, with 5 bases in between. The DNA of the CDR3 is TGTGCCAGCAGCGCTTCAGGAAACACCATATATTTT. It yields the protein CASSASGNTIYF.

The rearrangement links TRBV28 to TRBJ1-3; 8 bases map to TRBD1. Trimming cost V 4 bases and J 6 bases; bases outside gene matches: 5. The CDR3 is made up of 14 amino acids. Looked up from germline, CDR1 is MDHEN and CDR2 is SYDVKM. This CDR3 reads CASSSRQGQNTIYF. The CDR3 DNA sequence: TGTGCCAGCAGTTCCAGACAGGGGCAAAACACCATATATTTT.

The chain joins TRBV27 to TRBJ1-1; D might be TRBD1 (6 bases). The CDR3 consists of 14 residues. V lost 6 bases to trimming and J lost 4 bases, with 15 bases between them. Germline CDR1 MNHEY, CDR2 SMNVEV (reference sequence). The CDR3 sequence: CASSPFRGGTEAFF. The CDR3 nucleotides read TGTGCCAGCAGCCCCTTTAGGGGGGGCACTGAAGCTTTCTTT.

A single count supports this clone. The chain carries TRBV9 and TRBJ2-2, with 9 bases that match TRBD2. Germline V CDR1 and CDR2: SGDLS, YYNGEE. The CDR3 length is 17 residues. Trimming cost V 0 bases and J 1 base; bases outside gene matches: 4. CDR3 residues: CASSVAAGGLNTGELFF. DNA for the CDR3: TGTGCCAGCAGCGTAGCAGCGGGGGGCTTGAACACCGGGGAGCTGTTTTTT. Full variable domain (remainder filled in from reference TRBV9 and TRBJ2-2): DSGVTQTPKHLITATGQRVTLRCSPRSGDLSVYWYQQSLDQGLQFLIQYYNGEERAKGNILERFSAQQFPDLHSELNLSSLELGDSALYFCASSVAAGGLNTGELFFGEGSRLTVL.

The rearrangement links TRBV7-3 to TRBJ1-2; the D gene is possibly TRBD1 (5 bases). Trimming pared 5 bases from V and 4 bases from J, leaving 17 bases between. The CDR3 length is 15 residues. Germline values: CDR1 SGHTA, CDR2 FQGTGA. The CDR3 here is CASSADGTGLYGYTF. The DNA for the CDR3 is TGTGCCAGCAGCGCGGACGGGACCGGCCTCTATGGCTACACCTTC.

The rearrangement uses TRBV7-2 and TRBJ1-3; 7 positions match TRBD1. Losses at the gene ends were 7 bases for V and 1 base for J; bases not matched to a gene: 7. The CDR3 extends over 15 amino acids. Germline V gene lookup returns CDR1 SGHTA and CDR2 FQGNSA. This chain's CDR3 is CASKAGGKSGNTIYF. As DNA, the CDR3 is TGTGCCAGCAAGGCAGGGGGAAAGTCTGGAAACACCATATATTTT.